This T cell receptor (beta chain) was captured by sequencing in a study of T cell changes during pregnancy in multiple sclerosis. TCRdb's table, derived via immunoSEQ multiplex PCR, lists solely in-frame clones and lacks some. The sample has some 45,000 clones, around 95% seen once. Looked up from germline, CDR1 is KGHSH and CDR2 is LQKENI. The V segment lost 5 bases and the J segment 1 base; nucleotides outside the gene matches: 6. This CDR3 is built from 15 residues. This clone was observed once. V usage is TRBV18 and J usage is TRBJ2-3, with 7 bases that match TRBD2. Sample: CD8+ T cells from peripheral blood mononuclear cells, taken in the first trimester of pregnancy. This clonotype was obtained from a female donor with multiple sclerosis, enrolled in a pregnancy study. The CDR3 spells CASSDTSARTDTQYF. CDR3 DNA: TGTGCCAGCTCAGATACTAGCGCACGCACAGATACGCAGTATTTT.